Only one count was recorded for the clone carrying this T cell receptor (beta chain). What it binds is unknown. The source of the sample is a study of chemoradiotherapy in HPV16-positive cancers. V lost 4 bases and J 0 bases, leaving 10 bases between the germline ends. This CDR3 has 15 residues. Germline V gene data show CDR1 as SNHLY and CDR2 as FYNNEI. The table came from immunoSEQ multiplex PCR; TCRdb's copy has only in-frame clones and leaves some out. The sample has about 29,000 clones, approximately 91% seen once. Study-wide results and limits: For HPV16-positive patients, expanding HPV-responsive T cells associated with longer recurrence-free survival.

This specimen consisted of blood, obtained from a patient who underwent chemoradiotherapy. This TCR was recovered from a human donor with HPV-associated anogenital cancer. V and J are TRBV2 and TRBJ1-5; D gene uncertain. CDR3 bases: TGTGCCAGCAGTGTCGTAGGCTATAGCAATCAGCCCCAGCATTTT. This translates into CASSVVGYSNQPQHF.